These 8 T cell receptor beta chains share one sample of origin, sequenced in a study of blood T cell repertoires in COVID-19. The table came from immunoSEQ multiplex PCR; TCRdb's copy has only in-frame clones and leaves some out. The sample lists roughly 170,000 clones, approximately 86% occurring once. Sequenced sample: peripheral blood. The receptors derive from a man aged 35-49 years with active or convalescent COVID-19.

The chain uses TRBV10-3 and TRBJ1-4; 7 nucleotides agree with TRBD1. Germline V gene data show CDR1 as ENHRY and CDR2 as SYGVKD. V dropped 2 bases and J dropped 8; count of bases not matched to a gene: 5. The CDR3 length is 14 residues. The CDR3 protein is CAISEEGAGEKLFF. The CDR3 region has the DNA TGTGCCATCAGTGAGGAGGGGGCAGGGGAAAAACTGTTTTTT.

This chain joins TRBV4-1 and TRBJ2-5; maybe TRBD2 (5 bases). V lost 1 base to trimming and J lost 5 bases, with 11 bases between them. The CDR3 is made up of 14 amino acids. Looked up from germline, CDR1 is MGHRA and CDR2 is YSYEKL. CDR3 protein: CASSQVGVRETQYF. CDR3 sequence (DNA): TGCGCCAGCAGCCAAGTCGGGGTGCGGGAGACCCAGTACTTC.

This clone turned up a few times. The chain joins TRBV7-6 to TRBJ2-1; TRBD2 might be the D (7 bases). The germline gives CDR1 SGHVS, CDR2 FNYEAQ. V lost 5 bases, J lost 3 bases, and 11 bases lay in between. The CDR3 spans 14 residues. CDR3 in DNA: TGTGCCAGCAGCGGGGGGGCGTTCTACAATGAGCAGTTCTTC. It codes for CASSGGAFYNEQFF.

The J gene is TRBJ2-7, the V gene TRBV6-2 or TRBV6-3; D gene ambiguous. The CDR3 is 16 residues long. Looked up from germline, CDR1 is MNHEY and CDR2 is SVGEGT. Trimming stripped 2 bases from V and 3 bases from J, with 17 bases between. Here the CDR3 reads CASSYVYWADVYEQYF. CDR3 bases: TGTGCCAGCAGTTACGTTTATTGGGCAGACGTCTACGAGCAGTACTTC.

The J gene is TRBJ1-1, the V gene TRBV5-4; D is undetermined. V was shortened by 4 bases and J by 7 bases, with 17 bases between the two germline ends. This CDR3 has 14 residues. Germline V gene sequence: CDR1 SGHNT, CDR2 YYREEE (reference sequence). In nucleotides, the CDR3 is TGTGCCAGCAGCCTCACCGGACGGGGTCTTGAAGCTTTCTTT. Translating it yields CASSLTGRGLEAFF.

This clone was seen more than once but under ten times. The chain links TRBV7-2 to TRBJ2-3; TRBD2 aligns across 13 bases. The CDR3 sequence is 19 residues long. Germline V gives CDR1 SGHTA, CDR2 FQGNSA. With V trimmed by 6 bases and J by 2 bases, 14 bases remained unmatched. CDR3 in DNA: TGTGCCAGCAGTCCCCGAATCACTAGCGGGGGGGCTCTCACAGATACGCAGTATTTT. Encoded protein: CASSPRITSGGALTDTQYF.

The chain joins TRBV28 to TRBJ2-7; D unresolved. The V gene's germline CDR1 is MDHEN and CDR2 SYDVKM. This CDR3 is built from 14 residues. Trimming removed 2 bases from V and 2 bases from J, with 10 bases in between. The CDR3 loop reads CASSLRRHTYEQYF. CDR3 in DNA: TGTGCCAGCAGTTTAAGGCGACATACCTACGAGCAGTACTTC.

The chain combines TRBV18 with TRBJ1-1; weak D call: TRBD1 (5 bases). Germline CDR1 and CDR2: KGHSH and LQKENI. CDR3 size: 15 residues. Trimming shortened V by 3 bases and J by 6 bases, and 17 bases separated the two germline ends. The CDR3 DNA follows: TGTGCCAGCTCACCGACAGTCCGACATGGGGCTGAAGCTTTCTTT. Amino acid sequence: CASSPTVRHGAEAFF.